The 18 T cell receptor beta chains below were found in one sample sequenced in a study of glioma-infiltrating T cells after dendritic cell vaccination. Libraries were prepared by immunoSEQ multiplex PCR; TCRdb keeps only in-frame clonotypes and omits some of them. Among roughly 100,000 clones listed, roughly 81% were seen once. The input for sequencing was blood, taken before dendritic cell vaccination. The receptors shown here come from a human donor with glioblastoma.

This chain links TRBV7-2 with TRBJ1-4; D is uncertain. Germline V gene sequence: CDR1 SGHTA, CDR2 FQGNSA. The CDR3 has 14 residues. V lost 1 base to trimming and J lost 8 bases, with 11 bases between them. Here the CDR3 reads CASSLVAVPEKLFF. CDR3 nucleotides: TGTGCCAGCAGCTTAGTGGCGGTCCCCGAAAAACTGTTTTTT. Full variable domain (missing parts from reference TRBV7-2 and TRBJ1-4): GAGVSQSPSNKVTEKGKDVELRCDPISGHTALYWYRQSLGQGLEFLIYFQGNSAPDKSGLPSDRFSAERTGGSVSTLTIQRTQQEDSAVYLCASSLVAVPEKLFFGSGTQLSVL.

The CDR3 loop reads CASSEVRFQETQYF. The CDR3 DNA sequence: TGTGCCAGCAGTGAGGTCAGATTCCAAGAGACCCAGTACTTC. J is TRBJ2-5 and V is TRBV25-1; D not certain. Germline values: CDR1 MGHDK, CDR2 SYGVNS. The CDR3 spans 14 residues. V shed 3 bases and J shed 1 base, with 9 bases lying between them.

This clone has just a few counts. The J gene is TRBJ1-1, the V gene TRBV11-3; D not resolved. Deletions cut 2 bases from V and 3 bases from J, with 16 bases between. The CDR3 extends over 16 amino acids. Germline V lookup: CDR1 SGHNT, CDR2 YENEEA. The CDR3 DNA is TGTGCCAGCAGCTTAAGATTGGGAGTTGGGGACACTGAAGCTTTCTTT. This codes for CASSLRLGVGDTEAFF.

This clone was counted only a few times. The chain carries TRBV10-3 and TRBJ1-2, with 12 bases lining up with TRBD1. Germline loops: CDR1 ENHRY, CDR2 SYGVKD. CDR3 length: 16 residues. With V trimmed by 4 bases and J by 8 bases, 11 bases remained unmatched. CDR3 in amino acids: CAISVNPGQGAEGYTF. CDR3 bases: TGTGCCATCAGTGTTAATCCGGGACAGGGGGCAGAGGGCTACACCTTC.

The chain has TRBV7-9 and TRBJ2-1; 7 nucleotides line up with TRBD1. Germline-derived CDR1 and CDR2 are SEHNR and FQNEAQ (reference sequence). The CDR3 length is 14 residues. V lost 3 bases, J lost 6 bases, and 5 bases stayed unmatched. CDR3 loop: CASSLVRGPNEQFF. DNA for the CDR3: TGTGCCAGCAGCTTGGTTAGGGGGCCCAATGAGCAGTTCTTC.

V and J are TRBV7-2 and TRBJ2-1; tentative D call: TRBD1 (8 bases). V lost 3 bases, J lost 7 bases, and 22 bases lay in between. The germline V gene encodes CDR1 SGHTA and CDR2 FQGNSA. The CDR3 has 17 residues. In DNA, the CDR3 is TGTGCCAGCAGCTTTCGGGGGGCCAGGGGGCGTGGGAATGAGCAGTTCTTC. Residues: CASSFRGARGRGNEQFF. The full variable domain, rest sourced from reference TRBV7-2 and TRBJ2-1, is GAGVSQSPSNKVTEKGKDVELRCDPISGHTALYWYRQSLGQGLEFLIYFQGNSAPDKSGLPSDRFSAERTGGSVSTLTIQRTQQEDSAVYLCASSFRGARGRGNEQFFGPGTRLTVL.

In this sample, this clone turned up once. The CDR3: CTSSQDWSGGDEQFF. The CDR3 region has the DNA TGCACCAGCAGCCAAGATTGGAGCGGGGGCGATGAGCAGTTCTTC. The chain has TRBV1 and TRBJ2-1; TRBD2, the D gene given by the table, was not confirmed from the DNA. TRBV1 is described as a pseudogene. This CDR3 has 15 amino acids.

The chain links TRBV7-9 to TRBJ2-1, with D maybe TRBD1 (5 bases). The V and J ends lost 5 bases and 5 bases respectively, with 16 bases between them. Germline V gene sequence: CDR1 SEHNR, CDR2 FQNEAQ (reference sequence). This CDR3 has 15 amino acids. This chain's CDR3 is CASSGISQGNNEQFF. The CDR3 nucleotides read TGTGCCAGCAGCGGTATTAGTCAGGGAAACAATGAGCAGTTCTTC.

CDR3 sequence reads: CAISEEAYQETQYF. The CDR3 DNA sequence: TGTGCCATCAGTGAGGAAGCGTACCAAGAGACCCAGTACTTC. This rearrangement joins TRBV10-3 to TRBJ2-5; D unclear. This CDR3 contains 14 residues. Trimming stripped 2 bases from V and 0 bases from J, with 7 bases between. CDR1 is ENHRY, CDR2 SYGVKD, per germline.

The gene calls are TRBV11-2 and TRBJ1-2; D is perhaps TRBD1 (5 bases). This CDR3 region has 15 residues. Trimming pared 2 bases from V and 0 bases from J, leaving 10 bases between. CDR1 and CDR2 from the germline V gene are SGHAT and FQNNGV. DNA of the CDR3: TGTGCCAGCAGCTTAAAACAGGACCCTAACTATGGCTACACCTTC. Protein product: CASSLKQDPNYGYTF.

V is TRBV6-5 and J is TRBJ2-4; a possible D gene is TRBD1 (5 bases). The CDR3 has 14 residues. CDR1 MNHEY and CDR2 SVGAGI come from the germline V gene. V was shortened by 6 bases and J by 2 bases, with 11 bases between the two germline ends. CDR3 region: CASSRQGPKNIQYF. The DNA of the CDR3 is TGTGCCAGCAGCCGCCAGGGTCCCAAAAACATTCAGTACTTC.

The chain carries TRBV30 and TRBJ2-1; D is unresolved. The CDR3 has 13 residues. In germline, CDR1 is GTSNPN, CDR2 SVGIG (reference sequence). V shed 0 bases and J shed 8 bases, with 11 bases lying between them. CDR3 DNA sequence: TGTGCCTGGAGTGTTCAGGTGGCCGATGAGCAGTTCTTC. Its protein product is CAWSVQVADEQFF.

This sequence joins TRBV5-4 and TRBJ2-3; TRBD2 matches 8 bases. J was trimmed by 2 bases and V by 6 bases; bases with no gene match: 8. The germline V gene has CDR1 SGHNT and CDR2 YYREEE (reference sequence). This CDR3 region has 15 residues. The CDR3 nucleotides are TGTGCCAGCACCCGCGGGGGGCTGTACACAGATACGCAGTATTTT. Translated, it gives CASTRGGLYTDTQYF.

V is TRBV19 and J is TRBJ2-7; TRBD1 agrees at 8 bases. The junction had 5 bases not matched to a gene; V was cut back by 5 bases and J by 2 bases. The germline CDR1 and CDR2 sequences are LNHDA and SQIVND (reference sequence). This CDR3 has 14 amino acids. The CDR3 loop reads CASSLQGDAYEQYF. The CDR3 region has the DNA TGTGCCAGTAGTCTACAGGGGGATGCCTACGAGCAGTACTTC.

The V and J genes are TRBV28 and TRBJ2-1; the match to TRBD1 covers 8 bases. The germline CDR1 and CDR2 sequences are MDHEN and SYDVKM. CDR3 length: 18 residues. V was pared by 6 bases and J by 6 bases, with 19 bases of the junction left unmatched. In nucleotides, the CDR3 is TGTGCCAGCAGCTCACTGGGATCCGGGACAGGCTTACCCAATGAGCAGTTCTTC. This gives the protein CASSSLGSGTGLPNEQFF.

The genes are TRBV5-1 and TRBJ1-1; D unclear. The germline V gene has CDR1 SGHRS and CDR2 YFSETQ. Trimming cost V 3 bases and J 1 base, with 4 bases left between them. The CDR3 spans 12 residues. The CDR3 spells CASSSGNTEAFF. CDR3 nucleotide sequence: TGCGCCAGCAGCTCAGGGAACACTGAAGCTTTCTTT. Full variable domain (missing parts from reference TRBV5-1 and TRBJ1-1): KAGVTQTPRYLIKTRGQQVTLSCSPISGHRSVSWYQQTPGQGLQFLFEYFSETQRNKGNFPGRFSGRQFSNSRSEMNVSTLELGDSALYLCASSSGNTEAFFGQGTRLTVV.

The rearrangement links TRBV4-2 to TRBJ2-7; 9 nucleotides match TRBD2. The ends lost 0 bases at V and 0 bases at J; junction bases unmatched: 9. The CDR3 is 18 residues long. The V gene's germline CDR1 is LGHNA and CDR2 YNFKEQ. The CDR3 loop reads CASSQDRSSGELSYEQYF. The CDR3 region has the DNA TGTGCCAGCAGCCAAGATCGGTCTAGCGGGGAACTCTCCTACGAGCAGTACTTC.

This sequence joins TRBV20-1 and TRBJ2-3, with D tentatively TRBD2 (6 bases). Germline CDR1 reads DFQATT; CDR2 reads SNEGSKA (reference sequence). Trimming stripped 6 bases from V and 6 bases from J, with 10 bases between. This CDR3 comprises 11 residues. The DNA of the CDR3 is TGCAGTGCGGTGACTAGGGATACGCAGTATTTT. Protein: CSAVTRDTQYF.